This TCR beta chain appears in the sequencing data of a study of shared clonotypes between healthy human individuals. Study results and limitations: Naive CD4 clonotypes were shared across a few donors at roughly 5.3%.

Only in-frame clones appear in the TCRdb table, and some are missing; sequencing was by immunoSEQ multiplex PCR. In the table there are about 600,000 clones, about 97% of which are singletons. Germline V gene sequence: CDR1 SGHTA, CDR2 FQGTGA. CDR3 length: 13 residues. V was clipped by 6 bases and J by 6 bases, with 14 bases between them. Details on this clone: Antigen: not known.

This sequence was found in a woman aged 25 to 39 in good health. The V call is TRBV7-3, the J call TRBJ1-1; D ambiguous. Material for sequencing was naive CD4+ T cells sorted from blood. This sample's subset: CD45RA+ positively selected. The CDR3: CASSFREGAEAFF. In nucleotides, the CDR3 is TGTGCCAGCAGTTTTAGAGAAGGCGCTGAAGCTTTCTTT.